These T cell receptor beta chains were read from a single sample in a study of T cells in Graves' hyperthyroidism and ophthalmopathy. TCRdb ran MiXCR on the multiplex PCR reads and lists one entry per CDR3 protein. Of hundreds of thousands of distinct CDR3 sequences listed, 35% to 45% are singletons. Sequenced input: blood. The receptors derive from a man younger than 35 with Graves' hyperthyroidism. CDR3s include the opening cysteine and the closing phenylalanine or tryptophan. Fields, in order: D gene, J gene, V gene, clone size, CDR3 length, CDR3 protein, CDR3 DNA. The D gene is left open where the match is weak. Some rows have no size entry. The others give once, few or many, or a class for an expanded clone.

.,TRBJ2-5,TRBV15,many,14,CATSAPGAQETQYF,TGTGCCACCAGCGCCCCGGGCGCCCAAGAGACCCAGTACTTC
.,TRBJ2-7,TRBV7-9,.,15,CASTFRGRPTYEQYF,TGTGCCAGCACCTTTAGAGGACGGCCCACCTACGAGCAGTACTTC
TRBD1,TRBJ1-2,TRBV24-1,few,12,CATSDRRYGYTF,TGTGCCACCTCGGACAGGCGGTATGGCTACACCTTC
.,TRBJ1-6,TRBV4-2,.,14,CASSQEDSLSPLHF,TGTGCCAGCAGCCAAGAGGACAGTCTTTCACCCCTCCACTTT
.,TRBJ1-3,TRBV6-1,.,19,CASRKEFGGGYSSGNTIYF,TGTGCCAGCAGGAAGGAATTTGGTGGGGGCTATTCATCTGGAAACACCATATATTTT
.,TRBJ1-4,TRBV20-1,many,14,CSAPRRATNEKLFF,TGCAGTGCTCCCCGACGGGCAACTAATGAAAAACTGTTTTTT
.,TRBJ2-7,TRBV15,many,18,CATSTHPLGRRSSYEQYF,TGTGCCACCAGCACCCACCCGTTGGGGAGAAGGAGCTCCTACGAGCAGTACTTC
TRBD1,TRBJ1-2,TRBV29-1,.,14,CSAQTGTGGLGYTF,TGCAGCGCACAAACCGGGACAGGGGGACTTGGCTACACCTTC
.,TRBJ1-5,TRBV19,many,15,CASRTGLYSNQPQHF,TGTGCCAGTAGAACGGGGCTGTATAGCAATCAGCCCCAGCATTTT
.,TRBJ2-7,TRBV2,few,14,CASSEDPQGIIAHF,TGTGCCAGCAGCGAGGACCCGCAGGGCATTATAGCTCACTTC
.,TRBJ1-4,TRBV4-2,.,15,CASSLQGPTNEKLFF,TGTGCCAGCAGCCTTCAGGGTCCAACTAATGAAAAACTGTTTTTT
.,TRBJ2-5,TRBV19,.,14,CASSATLAQETQYF,TGTGCCAGTAGTGCCACACTCGCCCAAGAGACCCAGTACTTC
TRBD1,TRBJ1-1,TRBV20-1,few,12,CSAARGRAEAFF,TGCAGTGCTGCCAGGGGGCGGGCTGAAGCTTTCTTT
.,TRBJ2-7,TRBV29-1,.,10,CSLGQGVKYF,TGCAGCTTAGGCCAGGGAGTTAAGTACTTC
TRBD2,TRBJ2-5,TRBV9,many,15,CASSLGLAMGETQYF,TGTGCCAGCAGCCTTGGACTAGCGATGGGAGAGACCCAGTACTTC
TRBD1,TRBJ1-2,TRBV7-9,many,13,CASSPRTGYGYTF,TGTGCCAGCAGCCCACGGACAGGGTATGGCTACACCTTC
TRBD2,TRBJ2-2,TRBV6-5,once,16,CASSPDGGAGTGELFF,TGTGCCAGCAGCCCTGACGGGGGGGCCGGGACCGGGGAGCTGTTTTTT
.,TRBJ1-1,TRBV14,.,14,CASSQVGTLAEAFF,TGTGCCAGCAGCCAAGTCGGGACTCTCGCTGAAGCTTTCTTT
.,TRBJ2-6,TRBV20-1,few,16,CSARDRPGAGANVLTF,TGCAGTGCTAGAGATCGCCCGGGTGCTGGGGCCAACGTCCTGACTTTC
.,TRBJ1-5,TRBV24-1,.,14,CASSTRRNNQPQHF,TGTGCCAGCAGTACCCGGCGGAACAATCAGCCCCAGCATTTT
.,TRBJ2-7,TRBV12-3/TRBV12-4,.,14,CASSEGFRPSEQYF,TGTGCCAGCAGTGAAGGCTTCCGACCGTCGGAGCAGTACTTC
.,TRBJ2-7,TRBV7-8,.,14,CASSQRDTNYEQYF,TGCGCCAGCAGCCAAAGGGACACCAACTACGAGCAGTACTTC